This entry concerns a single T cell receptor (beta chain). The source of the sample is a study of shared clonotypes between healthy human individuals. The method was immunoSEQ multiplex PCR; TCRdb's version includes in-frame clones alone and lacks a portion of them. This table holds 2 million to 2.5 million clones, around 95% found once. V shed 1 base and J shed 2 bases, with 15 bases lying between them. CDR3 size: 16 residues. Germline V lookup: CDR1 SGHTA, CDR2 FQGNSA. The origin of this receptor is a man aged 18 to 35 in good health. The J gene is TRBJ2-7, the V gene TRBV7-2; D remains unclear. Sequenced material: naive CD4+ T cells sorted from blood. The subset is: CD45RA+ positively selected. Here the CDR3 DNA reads TGTGCCAGCAGCTTAGTTGGTCTAGAAGTCGCCTACGAGCAGTACTTC. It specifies CASSLVGLEVAYEQYF.